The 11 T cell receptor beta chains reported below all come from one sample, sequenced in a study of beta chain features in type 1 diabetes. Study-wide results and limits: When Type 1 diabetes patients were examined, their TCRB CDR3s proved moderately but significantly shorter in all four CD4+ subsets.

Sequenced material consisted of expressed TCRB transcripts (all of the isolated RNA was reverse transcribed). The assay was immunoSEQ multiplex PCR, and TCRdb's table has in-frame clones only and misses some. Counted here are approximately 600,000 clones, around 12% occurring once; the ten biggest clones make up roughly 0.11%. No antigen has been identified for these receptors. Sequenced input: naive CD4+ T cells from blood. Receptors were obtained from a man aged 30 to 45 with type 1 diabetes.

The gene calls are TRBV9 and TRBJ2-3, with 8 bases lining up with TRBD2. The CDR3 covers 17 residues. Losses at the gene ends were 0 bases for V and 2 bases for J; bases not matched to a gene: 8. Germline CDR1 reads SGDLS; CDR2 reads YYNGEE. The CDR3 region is CASSVEQGRGATDTQYF. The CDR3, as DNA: TGTGCCAGCAGCGTAGAGCAAGGGCGGGGGGCCACAGATACGCAGTATTTT.

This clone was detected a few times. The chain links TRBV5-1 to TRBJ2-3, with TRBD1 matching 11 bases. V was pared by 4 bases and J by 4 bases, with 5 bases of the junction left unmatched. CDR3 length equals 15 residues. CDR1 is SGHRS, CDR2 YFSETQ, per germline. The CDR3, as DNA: TGCGCCAGCAGCGTCGGGACAGGGGGGTCAGATACGCAGTATTTT. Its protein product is CASSVGTGGSDTQYF.

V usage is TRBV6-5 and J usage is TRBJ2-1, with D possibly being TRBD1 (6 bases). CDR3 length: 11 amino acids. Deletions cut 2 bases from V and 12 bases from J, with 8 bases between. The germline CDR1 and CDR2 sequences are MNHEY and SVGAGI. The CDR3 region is CASSYGTRQFF. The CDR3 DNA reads TGTGCCAGCAGTTACGGGACACGGCAGTTCTTC.

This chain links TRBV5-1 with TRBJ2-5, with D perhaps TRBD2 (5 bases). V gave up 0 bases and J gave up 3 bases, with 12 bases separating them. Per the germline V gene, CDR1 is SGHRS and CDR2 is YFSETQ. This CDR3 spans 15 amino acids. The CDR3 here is CASSLGGGPKETQYF. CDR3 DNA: TGCGCCAGCAGCTTGGGCGGCGGGCCTAAAGAGACCCAGTACTTC.

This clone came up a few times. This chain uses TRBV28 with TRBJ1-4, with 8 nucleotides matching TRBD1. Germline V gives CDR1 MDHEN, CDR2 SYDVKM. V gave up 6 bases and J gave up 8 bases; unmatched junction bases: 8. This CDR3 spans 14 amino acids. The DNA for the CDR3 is TGTGCCAGCAGCCGACAGGGGAAAGGCGAAAAACTGTTTTTT. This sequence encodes CASSRQGKGEKLFF.

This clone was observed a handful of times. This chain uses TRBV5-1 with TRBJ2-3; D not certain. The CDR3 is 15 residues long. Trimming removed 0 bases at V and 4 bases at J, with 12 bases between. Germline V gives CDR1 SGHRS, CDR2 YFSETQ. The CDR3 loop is CASSLVSGYADTQYF. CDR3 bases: TGCGCCAGCAGCTTGGTATCTGGGTACGCAGATACGCAGTATTTT.

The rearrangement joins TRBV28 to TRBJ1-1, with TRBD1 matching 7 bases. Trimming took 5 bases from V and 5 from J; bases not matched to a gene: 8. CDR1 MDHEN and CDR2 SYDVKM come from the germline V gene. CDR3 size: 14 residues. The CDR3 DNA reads TGTGCCAGCAGTGGCCCTAACAGGGGAACTGAAGCTTTCTTT. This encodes CASSGPNRGTEAFF.

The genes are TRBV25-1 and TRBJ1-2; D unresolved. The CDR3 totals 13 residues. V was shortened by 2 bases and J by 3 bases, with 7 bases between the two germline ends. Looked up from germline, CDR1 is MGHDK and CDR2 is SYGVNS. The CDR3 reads CASSEATDYGYTF. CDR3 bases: TGTGCCAGCAGTGAAGCGACGGACTATGGCTACACCTTC.

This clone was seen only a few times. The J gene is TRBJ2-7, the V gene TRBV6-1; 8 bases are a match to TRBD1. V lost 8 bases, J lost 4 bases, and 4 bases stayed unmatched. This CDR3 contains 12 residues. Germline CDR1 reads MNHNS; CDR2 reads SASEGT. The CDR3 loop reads CASRTGHYEQYF. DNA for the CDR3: TGTGCCAGCCGGACAGGGCATTACGAGCAGTACTTC.

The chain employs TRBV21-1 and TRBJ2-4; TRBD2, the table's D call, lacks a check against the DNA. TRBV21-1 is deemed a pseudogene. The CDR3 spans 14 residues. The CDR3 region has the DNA TGTGCCAGCTGGTCCCCCGGAGGCAAAAACATTCAGTACTTC. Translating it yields CASWSPGGKNIQYF.

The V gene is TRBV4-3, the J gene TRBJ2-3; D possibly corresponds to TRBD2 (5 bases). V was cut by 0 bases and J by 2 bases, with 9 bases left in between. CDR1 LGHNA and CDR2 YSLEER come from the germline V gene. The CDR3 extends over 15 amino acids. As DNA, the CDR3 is TGCGCCAGCAGCCAAGAACGGGGAGACACAGATACGCAGTATTTT. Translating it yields CASSQERGDTDTQYF.